This T cell receptor (beta chain) was obtained from a study of blood T cell repertoires in COVID-19 (TCRdb year 2020). In terms of the full investigation: Collaborator samples came from the United States, Italy and Spain and covered acute and convalescent phases of COVID-19. Samples were obtained from the ongoing ImmuneRACE study (first 160 participants) and from over a thousand subjects provided by 6 global collaborators. The material from the prospective study consisted of cDNA or gDNA derived from T cells, B-cell-depleted T cells, or PBMCs. Where available, HLA class I and class II types were taken from metadata supplied by the sample provider and were not determined by assay-based typing. Subjects who had been exposed to COVID-19, were actively infected with it, or had recovered from it provided the deeply sampled blood TCRbeta repertoires that made up the dataset. The repertoires were made available in a free public database intended to serve as a resource for research on the immune response to SARS-CoV-2. Sample metadata almost always included a de-identified subject ID, COVID-19 status, age in years and sex. Results and caveats for the whole study, not just this receptor: How much clinical and demographic metadata was included differed by source and by participant, and the metadata was provided uncurated.

Whole blood was collected in K2EDTA tubes by collaborating institutions according to the institutions' own protocols. Collaborator samples were shipped for TCRbeta analysis as frozen whole blood, isolated PBMCs, or DNA extracted from either sample type. TCRbeta CDR3 regions were amplified from genomic DNA using the immunoSEQ Assay, a bias-controlled multiplex PCR. The study's own analysis went as follows. The number of nucleated cells in each sample was estimated by amplification of reference gene primers within the assay. To quantify the absolute abundance of each unique TCRbeta CDR3 rearrangement, sequence reads were collapsed and filtered. For each sample, productive Simpson clonality was calculated as the square root of Simpson's diversity index over productive rearrangements. TCRdb stores this immuneACCESS table with in-frame sequences only. Part of the clones is absent; in the studies checked, under half of the shortfall reflects unresolved V genes, and no reason is known for the rest. D and trimming come from the DNA, and the V and J calls and clone size come from that table. Across this sample there are 110,000 to 150,000 clones, with 70% to 85% seen only once. The ten top clones hold about 6.4% of the sample.

Taken from cysteine to phenylalanine, the CDR3 has 14 residues. The sequence is cut down to CDR3 DNA, 42 bases in frame from base 1. For CDR1 and CDR2, the germline V gene (reference sequence) lists GTSNPN and SVGIG. V and J lose 0 bases and 3 bases, and a span of 9 bases separates them. About this clone: The antigen it recognizes is unknown. Base qualities are not recorded, but no much larger clone differs from it by a single base.

The origin of this receptor is a human donor in a cohort sampled during active COVID-19. What was sequenced was peripheral blood. The rearranged segments are TRBV30 and TRBJ1-5; the D gene remains uncertain. The DNA sequence is as follows: TGTGCCTGGAGTGTGAGGCTATACAATCAGCCCCAGCATTTT. It encodes CAWSVRLYNQPQHF. The reference TRBV30 and TRBJ1-5 proteins fill in what lies around the CDR3, so the full variable domain reads SQTIHQWPATLVQPVGSPLSLECTVEGTSNPNLYWYRQAAGRGLQLLFYSVGIGQISSEVPQNLSASRPQDRQFILSSKKLLLSDSGFYLCAWSVRLYNQPQHFGDGTRLSIL.